Listed here are 7 T cell receptor beta chains from one sample, sequenced in a study of blood T cell repertoires in COVID-19. Generated by immunoSEQ multiplex PCR, the TCRdb table keeps only in-frame clones and is missing some. The top ten clones hold 2.2% of a sample with 250,000 to 350,000 clones, about nine tenths of them seen once. The sample consisted of peripheral blood. Receptors were obtained from a woman aged 45-59 years who had recovered from COVID-19.

The gene calls are TRBV13 and TRBJ1-2, with 7 bases identical to TRBD1. The CDR3 is 15 amino acids. Per the germline V gene, CDR1 is PRHDT and CDR2 is FYEKMQ (reference sequence). The ends lost 5 bases at V and 6 bases at J; junction bases unmatched: 12. The CDR3 DNA reads TGTGCCAGCAGCATATATGACAGGGATGGGAATGGCTACACCTTC. This sequence encodes CASSIYDRDGNGYTF.

The chain joins TRBV11-2 to TRBJ2-1, with 8 positions matching TRBD1. V shed 4 bases, J shed 8 bases, and the junction held 10 bases outside the gene matches. CDR3 size: 15 residues. Germline V gives CDR1 SGHAT, CDR2 FQNNGV. The CDR3 protein is CASSSRRTGFDEQFF. The CDR3 DNA is TGTGCCAGCAGCTCTCGGAGGACAGGGTTCGATGAGCAGTTCTTC.

This chain connects TRBV15 to TRBJ2-7; 10 positions match TRBD2. Germline V gene data show CDR1 as LNHNV and CDR2 as YYDKDF (reference sequence). The CDR3 has 15 residues. V lost 4 bases, J lost 3 bases, and 6 bases stayed unmatched. The CDR3 region is CATSTGQREGYEQYF. CDR3 DNA sequence: TGTGCCACCAGCACTGGCCAGCGGGAGGGCTACGAGCAGTACTTC. The variable domain in full, with the rest retrieved from reference TRBV15 and TRBJ2-7, is DAMVIQNPRYQVTQFGKPVTLSCSQTLNHNVMYWYQQKSSQAPKLLFHYYDKDFNNEADTPDNFQSRRPNTSFCFLDIRSPGLGDTAMYLCATSTGQREGYEQYFGPGTRLTVT.

A word on this clone: The same CDR3 can be traced to other DNA sequences in this sample. V gene TRBV23-1 combines with J gene TRBJ2-7, with D unresolved. TRBV23-1 is filed as an ORF, its function uncertain. The V gene lost 2 bases and the J gene lost 3 bases, with 8 bases spanning the gap. This CDR3 is built from 13 residues. In DNA, the CDR3 is TGCGCCAGCAGTCAAGTCAGAAACTACGAGCAGTACTTC. Protein: CASSQVRNYEQYF.

The chain combines TRBV18 with TRBJ2-4; TRBD1 aligns across 10 bases. This CDR3 spans 17 amino acids. Trimming removed 0 bases from V and 15 bases from J; junction bases left unmatched: 17. Germline CDR1 KGHSH, CDR2 LQKENI. The CDR3, as DNA: TGTGCCAGCTCACCACCTAATAAGCGACAGGGGGCGATTATTAGGTACTTC. It encodes CASSPPNKRQGAIIRYF.

The rearrangement joins TRBV11-1 to TRBJ1-1, with D perhaps TRBD1 (6 bases). Between the trimmed V and J ends, which lost 3 bases and 4 bases, there was a span of 12 bases. Germline lookup yields CDR1 SGHAT and CDR2 FQDESV (reference sequence). CDR3 size: 14 residues. CDR3 protein: CASSFDRMGTEAFF. In DNA, the CDR3 is TGTGCCAGCAGCTTCGACAGGATGGGCACTGAAGCTTTCTTT.

CDR3 loop: CASSLVQSAWDEQFF. The CDR3 DNA reads as TGTGCCAGCAGCTTAGTTCAGAGCGCCTGGGATGAGCAGTTCTTC. The chain carries TRBV7-9 and TRBJ2-1; D not resolved. V was clipped by 1 base and J by 8 bases, with 15 bases between them. The CDR3 contains 15 residues. Germline V gene data show CDR1 as SEHNR and CDR2 as FQNEAQ (reference sequence).